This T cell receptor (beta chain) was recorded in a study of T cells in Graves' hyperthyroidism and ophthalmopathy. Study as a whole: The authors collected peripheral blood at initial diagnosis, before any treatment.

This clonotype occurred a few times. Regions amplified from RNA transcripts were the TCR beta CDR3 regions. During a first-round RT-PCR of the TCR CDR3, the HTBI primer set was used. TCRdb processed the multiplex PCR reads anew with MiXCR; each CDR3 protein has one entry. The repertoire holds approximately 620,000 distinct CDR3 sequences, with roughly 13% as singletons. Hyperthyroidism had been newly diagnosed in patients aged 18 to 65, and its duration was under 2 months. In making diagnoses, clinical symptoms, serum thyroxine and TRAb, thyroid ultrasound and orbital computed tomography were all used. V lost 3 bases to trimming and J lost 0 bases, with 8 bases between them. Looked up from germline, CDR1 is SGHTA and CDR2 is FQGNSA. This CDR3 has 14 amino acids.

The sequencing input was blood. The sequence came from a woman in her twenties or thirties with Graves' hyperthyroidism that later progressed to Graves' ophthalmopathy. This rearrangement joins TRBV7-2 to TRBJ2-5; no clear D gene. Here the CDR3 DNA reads TGTGCCAGCAGCTTTGGCTACCACCAAGAGACCCAGTACTTC. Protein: CASSFGYHQETQYF.